A selection of T cell receptor beta chains follows, all from one sample in a study of blood T cell repertoires in COVID-19. The protocol was immunoSEQ multiplex PCR, while the TCRdb copy is restricted to in-frame clones and leaves out a portion. Among 200,000 to 300,000 clones listed, over 80% were seen once. Input material: peripheral blood. The receptors come from a woman aged 60-75 years with active or convalescent COVID-19. Each CDR3 is given with its conserved first and last residue. The order of the fields is clone size, D gene, V gene, J gene, CDR3 protein, CDR3 DNA. D genes are given only for firm matches. Only some rows state a clone size, as once, few, many or a class for expanded clones.

NA,TRBD2,TRBV4-1,TRBJ2-2,CASSFPLAGLGPGELFF,TGCGCCAGCAGCTTCCCGTTGGCGGGACTAGGTCCCGGGGAGCTGTTTTTT
NA,NA,TRBV28,TRBJ1-2,CASSLETVNYGYTF,TGTGCCAGCAGTCTGGAGACAGTTAACTATGGCTACACCTTC
NA,NA,TRBV7-3,TRBJ1-1,CASSLRSQGTEAFF,TGTGCCAGCAGCTTAAGGTCACAGGGCACTGAAGCTTTCTTT
NA,TRBD1,TRBV4-2,TRBJ1-4,CASSQATGIGEKLFF,TGTGCCAGCAGCCAAGCGACAGGGATCGGTGAAAAACTGTTTTTT
NA,TRBD1,TRBV7-6,TRBJ1-6,CASSRDRKYNSPLHF,TGTGCCAGCAGCCGGGACAGAAAATATAATTCACCCCTCCACTTT
few,TRBD1,TRBV29-1,TRBJ2-7,CSVITGGAEQYF,TGCAGCGTCATCACAGGGGGCGCCGAGCAGTACTTC
once,TRBD1,TRBV10-1,TRBJ2-1,CASSRTGYYNEQFF,TGCGCCAGCAGTCGGACAGGGTATTACAATGAGCAGTTCTTC
NA,NA,TRBV6-5,TRBJ1-5,CASSGSLYSNQPQHF,TGTGCCAGCAGCGGGAGCCTGTATAGCAATCAGCCCCAGCATTTT
once,NA,TRBV14,TRBJ2-3,CASSQGAGTTDTQYF,TGTGCCAGCAGCCAAGGGGCGGGGACCACAGATACGCAGTATTTT
NA,NA,TRBV6-1,TRBJ1-2,CASSESFGYTF,TGTGCCAGCAGTGAGTCGTTCGGCTACACCTTC
NA,TRBD1,TRBV10-1,TRBJ2-5,CASSADRGTQYF,TGCGCCAGCAGTGCCGACAGGGGGACCCAGTACTTC
NA,NA,TRBV24-1,TRBJ1-6,CATSDSVKNTEYNSPLHF,TGTGCCACCAGTGATTCTGTCAAAAACACAGAGTATAATTCACCCCTCCACTTT
NA,NA,TRBV19,TRBJ2-7,CASSMNHRTAQTYEQYF,TGTGCCAGTAGTATGAACCACCGGACAGCCCAGACCTACGAGCAGTACTTC
NA,NA,TRBV11-3,TRBJ2-3,CASSFEDSERHTQYF,TGTGCCAGCAGCTTTGAAGACAGCGAGCGACATACGCAGTATTTT
NA,NA,TRBV6-5,TRBJ2-7,CASSGNRKSLYEQYF,TGTGCCAGCAGCGGGAATAGGAAGTCGCTTTACGAGCAGTACTTC
NA,TRBD2,TRBV11-2,TRBJ2-1,CASRFSRRSGSSYNEQFF,TGTGCCAGCAGATTCTCCAGACGTAGCGGGAGTTCCTACAATGAGCAGTTCTTC
NA,TRBD2,TRBV5-1,TRBJ2-1,CASSSPGTSISEQFF,TGCGCCAGCAGCTCCCCCGGGACTAGCATAAGTGAGCAGTTCTTC
NA,TRBD2,TRBV11-2,TRBJ2-2,CASSLMRISGRGAGELFF,TGTGCCAGCAGCTTAATGAGGATTAGCGGGAGGGGGGCCGGGGAGCTGTTTTTT
once,TRBD1,TRBV19,TRBJ1-2,CASSIRLPGQGAGGYTF,TGTGCCAGTAGTATACGGCTCCCCGGACAGGGGGCGGGTGGCTACACCTTC
few,NA,TRBV27,TRBJ1-1,CASSLTGRAEAFF,TGTGCCAGCAGTTTAACCGGCAGGGCCGAAGCTTTCTTT
once,NA,TRBV5-1,TRBJ2-1,CASSSTYFANRGAIF,TGCGCCAGCAGCTCGACATATTTTGCCAACCGCGGGGCCATCTTC
NA,TRBD1,TRBV19,TRBJ1-5,CASSIPGGQPQHF,TGTGCCAGTAGTATACCAGGGGGCCAGCCCCAGCATTTT
few,TRBD2,TRBV5-4,TRBJ2-2,CASSLGPGLAGGTNTGELFF,TGTGCCAGCAGCTTGGGACCGGGACTAGCGGGGGGAACGAACACCGGGGAGCTGTTTTTT
NA,TRBD1,TRBV7-8,TRBJ1-5,CASSSDRGGGNQPQHF,TGTGCCAGCAGCTCCGACAGGGGCGGGGGCAATCAGCCCCAGCATTTT
NA,TRBD2,TRBV5-1,TRBJ2-1,CASSKPGTSGRVEQFF,TGCGCCAGCAGTAAACCTGGGACTAGCGGGAGGGTTGAGCAGTTCTTC
NA,NA,TRBV11-2,TRBJ1-1,CASSLRPGFMNTEAFF,TGTGCCAGCAGCTTACGCCCAGGGTTCATGAACACTGAAGCTTTCTTT
once,TRBD1,TRBV13,TRBJ1-1,CASSVQGATEAFF,TGTGCCAGCAGCGTACAGGGGGCCACTGAAGCTTTCTTT
NA,NA,TRBV3-1/TRBV3-2,TRBJ1-1,CASSQEVPSYTEAFF,TGTGCCAGCAGCCAAGAGGTCCCGAGCTACACTGAAGCTTTCTTT
NA,TRBD1,TRBV6-1,TRBJ1-3,CASSEAGTVSGNTIYF,TGTGCCAGCAGTGAAGCGGGGACAGTCTCTGGAAACACCATATATTTT
NA,NA,TRBV27,TRBJ1-1,CASSLISSLGNTEAFF,TGTGCCAGCAGTTTAATCTCCTCACTAGGGAACACTGAAGCTTTCTTT
NA,NA,TRBV11-3,TRBJ2-7,CASSFYGEQYF,TGTGCCAGCAGCTTCTACGGCGAGCAGTACTTC
NA,TRBD2,TRBV4-2,TRBJ2-5,CASSRGLAGGPRETQYF,TGTGCCAGCAGCAGGGGACTAGCGGGGGGGCCGCGAGAGACCCAGTACTTC
NA,TRBD1,TRBV9,TRBJ1-3,CASSPAWDRGHTIYF,TGTGCCAGCAGTCCGGCCTGGGACAGGGGACACACCATATATTTT
NA,TRBD1,TRBV11-2,TRBJ1-1,CASSLDWTGNTEAFF,TGTGCCAGCAGCTTAGACTGGACAGGGAATACTGAAGCTTTCTTT
NA,NA,TRBV29-1,TRBJ2-7,CSVLLTYEQYF,TGCAGCGTTCTCTTAACCTACGAGCAGTACTTC
NA,TRBD1,TRBV18,TRBJ1-1,CASSPLRGSGTEAFF,TGTGCCAGCTCACCACTCAGGGGGTCGGGCACTGAAGCTTTCTTT
NA,TRBD2,TRBV27,TRBJ2-7,CASSLSYGSGEAEQYF,TGTGCCAGCAGTTTATCGTACGGGAGCGGGGAAGCCGAGCAGTACTTC
few,TRBD2,TRBV9,TRBJ2-3,CASSVPLAGEKSDTQYF,TGTGCCAGCAGCGTACCCCTCGCGGGAGAAAAGTCAGATACGCAGTATTTT
few,NA,TRBV6-1,TRBJ2-1,CASSEAGGIYNEQFF,TGTGCCAGCAGTGAAGCTGGGGGGATCTACAATGAGCAGTTCTTC
NA,NA,TRBV5-1,TRBJ1-3,CASATGHSGNTIYF,TGCGCCAGCGCGACAGGACACTCTGGAAACACCATATATTTT
NA,NA,TRBV2,TRBJ1-4,CASSELQTNEKLFF,TGTGCCAGCAGTGAATTACAAACAAATGAAAAACTGTTTTTT
NA,TRBD1,TRBV4-1,TRBJ2-1,CASSHQTGSDEQFF,TGCGCCAGCAGCCATCAGACAGGGTCCGATGAGCAGTTCTTC
once,TRBD2,TRBV6-5,TRBJ2-7,CASSRLAVDYEQYF,TGTGCCAGCAGCCGACTAGCGGTCGACTACGAGCAGTACTTC
NA,TRBD2,TRBV5-1,TRBJ2-1,CASSTPVLADEQFF,TGCGCCAGCAGCACCCCGGTACTAGCGGATGAGCAGTTCTTC
NA,NA,TRBV6-2/TRBV6-3,TRBJ2-7,CASSYSIYEQYF,TGTGCCAGCAGTTACTCTATCTACGAGCAGTACTTC
many,TRBD2,TRBV7-9,TRBJ2-1,CASSPDRGLAGINEQFF,TGTGCCAGCAGCCCGGACCGTGGACTAGCGGGGATCAATGAGCAGTTCTTC
few,TRBD1,TRBV19,TRBJ1-1,CASSSHRGLNTEAFF,TGTGCCAGTAGTTCCCACAGGGGGTTGAACACTGAAGCTTTCTTT
NA,NA,TRBV7-9,TRBJ2-2,CASSHIKGAGELFF,TGTGCCAGCAGCCACATAAAAGGGGCCGGGGAGCTGTTTTTT
NA,TRBD1,TRBV7-9,TRBJ2-1,CASSLPGQGPNEQFF,TGTGCCAGCAGCCTACCGGGACAGGGTCCCAATGAGCAGTTCTTC
NA,NA,TRBV19,TRBJ2-3,CASSSGGDTQYF,TGTGCCAGTAGTTCGGGTGGAGATACGCAGTATTTT